The TCR beta chain described here comes from a study of response to subunit inactivated influenza vaccine. Study-wide findings and caveats: Authors suggested each seasonal influenza vaccination recruits few new T cells.

TCRdb redid the calling of the RT-PCR reads with MiXCR, one entry per CDR3 protein. The data show 170,000 or so distinct CDR3 sequences, approximately 12% seen once. As to this clonotype: Its antigen is not known.

CDR3 length: 14 residues. Germline values: CDR1 LNHDA, CDR2 SQIVND (reference sequence). Trimming took off 1 base at V and 6 bases at J, with 13 bases between the two ends. The sequenced sample was CD8+ T cells sorted from PBMCs, obtained around 25 months after vaccination. The sequence came from a man between 50 and 75 years old who received an inactivated influenza vaccine. The chain joins TRBV19 to TRBJ2-7; perhaps TRBD1 as D (6 bases). Here the CDR3 reads CASSIGTAAIEQYF. The DNA of the CDR3 is TGTGCCAGTAGTATAGGGACAGCCGCTATCGAGCAGTACTTC.